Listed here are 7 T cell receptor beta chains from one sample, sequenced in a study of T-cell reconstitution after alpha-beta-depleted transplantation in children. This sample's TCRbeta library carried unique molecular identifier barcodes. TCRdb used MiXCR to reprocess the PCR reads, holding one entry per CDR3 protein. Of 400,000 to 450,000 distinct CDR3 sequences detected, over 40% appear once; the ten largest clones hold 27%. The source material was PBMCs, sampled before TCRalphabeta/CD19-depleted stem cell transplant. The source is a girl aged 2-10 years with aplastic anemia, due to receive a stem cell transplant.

The CDR3 loop is CASSSPSGTSGRSSYNEQFF. The CDR3 region has the DNA TGTGCCAGCAGCTCCCCCTCGGGGACTAGCGGAAGGAGCTCCTACAATGAGCAGTTCTTC. The chain employs TRBV7-3 and TRBJ2-1; 11 bases fit TRBD2. The CDR3 extends over 20 amino acids. CDR1 and CDR2 (germline): SGHTA, FQGTGA. With V trimmed by 4 bases and J by 0 bases, 14 bases remained unmatched. Supplemented by reference TRBV7-3 and TRBJ2-1, the full variable domain reads GAGVSQTPSNKVTEKGKYVELRCDPISGHTALYWYRQSLGQGPEFLIYFQGTGAADDSGLPNDRFFAVRPEGSVSTLKIQRTERGDSAVYLCASSSPSGTSGRSSYNEQFFGPGTRLTVL.

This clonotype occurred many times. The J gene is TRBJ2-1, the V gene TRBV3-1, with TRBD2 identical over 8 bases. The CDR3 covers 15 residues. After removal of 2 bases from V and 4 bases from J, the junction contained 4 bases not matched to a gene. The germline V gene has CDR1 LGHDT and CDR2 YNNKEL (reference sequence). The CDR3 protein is CASSQLAGLYNEQFF. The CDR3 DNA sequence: TGTGCCAGCAGCCAACTAGCGGGCCTATACAATGAGCAGTTCTTC.

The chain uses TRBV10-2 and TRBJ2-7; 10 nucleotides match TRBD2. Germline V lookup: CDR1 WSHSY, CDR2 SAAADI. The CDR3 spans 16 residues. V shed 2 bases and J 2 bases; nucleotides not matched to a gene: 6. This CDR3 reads CASSEGPSGSPYEQYF. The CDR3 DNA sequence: TGCGCCAGCAGTGAGGGGCCTAGCGGGAGTCCCTACGAGCAGTACTTC.

The CDR3 sequence is CSASDPKRENIQYF. DNA of the CDR3: TGCAGTGCTAGCGACCCCAAACGGGAAAACATTCAGTACTTC. The rearrangement uses TRBV20-1 and TRBJ2-4; D is ambiguous. CDR3 length equals 14 residues. Germline V gives CDR1 DFQATT, CDR2 SNEGSKA (reference sequence). V dropped 3 bases and J dropped 5 bases, with 14 bases sitting between them.

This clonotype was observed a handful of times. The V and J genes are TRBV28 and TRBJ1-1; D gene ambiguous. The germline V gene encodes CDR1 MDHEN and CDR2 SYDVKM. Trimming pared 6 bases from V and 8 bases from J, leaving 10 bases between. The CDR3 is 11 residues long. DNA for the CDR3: TGTGCCAGCAGGTCGGGTTCCGAAGCTTTCTTT. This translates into CASRSGSEAFF.

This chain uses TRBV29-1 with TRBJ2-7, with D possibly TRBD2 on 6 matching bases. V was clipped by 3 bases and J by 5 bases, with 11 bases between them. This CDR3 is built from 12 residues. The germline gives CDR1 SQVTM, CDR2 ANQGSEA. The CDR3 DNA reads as TGCAGCGTTGACTGGGGGGACCACGAGCAGTACTTC. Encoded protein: CSVDWGDHEQYF.

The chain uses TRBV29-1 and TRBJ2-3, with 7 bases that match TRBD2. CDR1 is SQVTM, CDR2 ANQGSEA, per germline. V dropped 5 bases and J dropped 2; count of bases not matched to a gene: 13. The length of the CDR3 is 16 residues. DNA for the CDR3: TGCAGCGTTAGGGAGGGAGGGCGCTCTCTCACAGATACGCAGTATTTT. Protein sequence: CSVREGGRSLTDTQYF.